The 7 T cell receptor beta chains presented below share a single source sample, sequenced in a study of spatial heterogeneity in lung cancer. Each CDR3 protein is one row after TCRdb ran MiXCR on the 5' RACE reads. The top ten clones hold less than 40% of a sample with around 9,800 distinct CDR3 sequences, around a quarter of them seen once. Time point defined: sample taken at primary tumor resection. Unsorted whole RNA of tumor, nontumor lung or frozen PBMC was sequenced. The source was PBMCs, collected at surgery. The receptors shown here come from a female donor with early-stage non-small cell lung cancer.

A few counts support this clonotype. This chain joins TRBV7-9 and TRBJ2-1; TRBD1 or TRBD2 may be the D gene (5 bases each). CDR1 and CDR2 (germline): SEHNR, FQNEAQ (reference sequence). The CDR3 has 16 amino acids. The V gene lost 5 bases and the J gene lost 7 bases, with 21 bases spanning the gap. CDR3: CASSALGDLGMNEQFF. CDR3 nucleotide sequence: TGTGCCAGCAGCGCGCTGGGGGATTTAGGGATGAATGAGCAGTTCTTC.

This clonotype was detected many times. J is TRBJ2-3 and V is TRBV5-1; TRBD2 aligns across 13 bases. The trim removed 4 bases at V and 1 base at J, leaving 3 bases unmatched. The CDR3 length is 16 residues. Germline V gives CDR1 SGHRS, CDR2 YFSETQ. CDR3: CASSVGTSGGTDTQYF. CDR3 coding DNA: TGCGCCAGCAGCGTGGGGACTAGCGGGGGCACAGATACGCAGTATTTT.

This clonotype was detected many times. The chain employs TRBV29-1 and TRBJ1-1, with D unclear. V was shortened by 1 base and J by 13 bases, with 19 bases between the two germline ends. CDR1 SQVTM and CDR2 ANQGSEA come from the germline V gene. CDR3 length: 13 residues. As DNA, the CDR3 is TGCAGCGTTGAAGGGTCGGGCAGTTTTAAGGGTTTCTTT. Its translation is CSVEGSGSFKGFF.

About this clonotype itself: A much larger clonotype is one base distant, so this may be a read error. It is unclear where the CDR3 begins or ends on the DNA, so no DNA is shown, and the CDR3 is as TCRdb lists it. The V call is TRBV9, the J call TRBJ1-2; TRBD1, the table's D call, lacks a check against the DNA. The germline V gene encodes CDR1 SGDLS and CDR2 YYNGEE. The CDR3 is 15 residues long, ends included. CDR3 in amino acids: CASSVGPGTGDGHTF.

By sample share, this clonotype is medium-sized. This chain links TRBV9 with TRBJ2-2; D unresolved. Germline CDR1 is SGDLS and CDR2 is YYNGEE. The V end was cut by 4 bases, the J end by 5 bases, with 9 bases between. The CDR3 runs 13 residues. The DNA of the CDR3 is TGTGCCAGCAGCCCCGGCGGTACCGGGGAGCTGTTTTTT. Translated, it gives CASSPGGTGELFF. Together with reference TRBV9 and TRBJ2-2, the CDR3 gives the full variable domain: DSGVTQTPKHLITATGQRVTLRCSPRSGDLSVYWYQQSLDQGLQFLIQYYNGEERAKGNILERFSAQQFPDLHSELNLSSLELGDSALYFCASSPGGTGELFFGEGSRLTVL.

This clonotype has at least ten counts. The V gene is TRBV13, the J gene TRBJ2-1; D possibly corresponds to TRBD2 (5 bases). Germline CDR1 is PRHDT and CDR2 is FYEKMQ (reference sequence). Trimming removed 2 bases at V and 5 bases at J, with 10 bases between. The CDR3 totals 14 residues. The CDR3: CASSLISVHNEQFF. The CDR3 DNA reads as TGTGCCAGCAGCTTAATTAGCGTCCACAATGAGCAGTTCTTC.

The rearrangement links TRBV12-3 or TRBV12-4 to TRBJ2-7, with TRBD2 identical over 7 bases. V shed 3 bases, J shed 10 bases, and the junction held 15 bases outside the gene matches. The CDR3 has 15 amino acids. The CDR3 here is CASSFRSGGREVQYF. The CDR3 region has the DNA TGTGCCAGCAGTTTCAGGTCGGGCGGGAGAGAAGTTCAGTACTTC.